These T cell receptor beta chains were read from a single sample in a study of STAT5B mutations in CD4+ large granular lymphocyte leukemia. Sequencing used immunoSEQ multiplex PCR; TCRdb keeps in-frame clones, though not all of them. The profile shows approximately 35,000 clones, less than 85% of them singletons. The specimen sequenced was CD4+ T cells from blood buffy coats. These receptors came from a human donor in good health. Both conserved end residues are part of each CDR3.

TRBV7-8,CASSLAVRDLYGYTF
TRBV25-1,CASSESGQVSYEQYF
TRBV6-1,CAGSETWGALYGYTF
TRBV7-2,CASSLESGDTQYF
TRBV7-3,CASSSTGVNTEAFF
TRBV7-2,CASSLAGGSYEQYF
TRBV28,CASSSPGQGAYEQFF
TRBV19,CASSIEGGNQPQHF
TRBV5-4,CASSLTGTYEQYF
TRBV5-1,CASSSQGVTGNTIYF
TRBV11-3,CASSHPREWKCSYEQYF
TRBV25-1,CASRLPKGGYTF
TRBV5-1,CASSLAGDYSYNEQFF
TRBV5-5,CASSSRAGVNTEAFF
TRBV12-5,CASGRTSRGPGELFF
TRBV10-1,CANQSGTDYEKLFF
TRBV13,CASRRQADQETQYF
TRBV19,CASSMSEKLFF
TRBV6-1,CASRGGQNSNQPQHF
TRBV19,CASSMGRVGTDTQYF
TRBV4-3,CASSPRGGSGNTIYF
TRBV4-2,CASSQGLAGGQETQYF